The present T cell receptor beta chain was sequenced within a study of human T cells and chemical hapten exposure. At the level of the study: Once 0.01% DPC had been applied to the upper back by patch test, readings were taken at 6 days. General study results and limits: The number of TCRs above 1 in 1000 frequency did not change after DPC sensitization. Versus controls, significantly more large CDR3 similarity clusters arose from expanded TCRs.

Library preparation tagged each individual cDNA molecule with a unique molecular identifier. MiXCR, applied by TCRdb to the RACE reads, yields one record per CDR3 protein. Of roughly 100,000 distinct CDR3 sequences in the sample, 8% to 13% were seen once. Time point reported: patch test 1, 2 weeks after DPC sensitization. The sample's treatment: therapeutic diphenylcyclopropenone sensitization with weekly scalp DPC. In regard to this clonotype: As yet, its antigen is unknown. Its ends do not fully match the called genes, so a read error is possible.

The TCR was taken from a woman aged 40 to 50 with alopecia areata. Some clones in this sample may be carry-over from other donors' samples. The specimen comprised whole blood, sampled in connection with sensitization to the hapten diphenylcyclopropenone (DPC).

CDR3 amino acids: CAIRLGQGSENTIYF. CDR3 bases: TGTGCCATCAGACTCGGACAGGGGTCTGAAAACACCATATATTTT. V is TRBV10-3 and J is TRBJ1-3; TRBD1 matches 9 bases. CDR3 size: 15 residues. The V gene's germline CDR1 is ENHRY and CDR2 SYGVKD.